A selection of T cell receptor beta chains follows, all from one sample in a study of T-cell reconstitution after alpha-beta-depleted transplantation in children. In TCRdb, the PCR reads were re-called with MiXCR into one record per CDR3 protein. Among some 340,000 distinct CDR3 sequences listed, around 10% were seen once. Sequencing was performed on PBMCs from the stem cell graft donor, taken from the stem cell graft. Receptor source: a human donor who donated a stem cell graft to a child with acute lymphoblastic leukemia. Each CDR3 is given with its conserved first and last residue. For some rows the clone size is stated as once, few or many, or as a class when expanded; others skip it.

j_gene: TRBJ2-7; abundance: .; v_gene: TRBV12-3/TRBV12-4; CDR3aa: CASSLAGLAGPPYEQYF
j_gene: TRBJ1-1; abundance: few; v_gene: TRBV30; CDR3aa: CAWSIGRWGMNTEAFF
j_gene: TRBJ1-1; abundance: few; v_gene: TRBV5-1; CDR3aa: CASSLAGRGDSEAFF
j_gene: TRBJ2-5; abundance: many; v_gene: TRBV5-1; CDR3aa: CASSLGSQETQYF
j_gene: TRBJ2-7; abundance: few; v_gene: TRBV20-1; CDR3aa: CSAREGPSSTYEQYF
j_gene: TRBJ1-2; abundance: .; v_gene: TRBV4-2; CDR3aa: CASSPLTLGQGTNYGYTF
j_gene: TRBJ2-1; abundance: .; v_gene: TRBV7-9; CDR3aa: CASSFPSGNEQFF
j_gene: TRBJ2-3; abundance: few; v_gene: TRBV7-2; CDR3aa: CASSRPRTDTQYF
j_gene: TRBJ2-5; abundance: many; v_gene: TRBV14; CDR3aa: CASSQPGTVVETQYF
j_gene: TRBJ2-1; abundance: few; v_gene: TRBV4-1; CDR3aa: CASSQEPSGLAGGPLSNEQFF
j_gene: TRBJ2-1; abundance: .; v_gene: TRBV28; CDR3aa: CASRFLAGGIYNEQFF
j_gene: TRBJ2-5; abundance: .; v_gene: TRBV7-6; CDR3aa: CASSLPLGGGEETQYF
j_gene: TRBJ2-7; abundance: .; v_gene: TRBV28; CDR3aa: CASSQTAYEQYF
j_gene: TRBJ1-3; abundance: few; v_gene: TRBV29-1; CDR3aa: CSVEGTVSGNTIYF
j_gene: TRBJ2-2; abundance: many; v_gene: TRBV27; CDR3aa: CASSLWSTGELFF
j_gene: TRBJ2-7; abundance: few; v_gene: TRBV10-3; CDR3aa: CAISDDQGAAGYEQYF
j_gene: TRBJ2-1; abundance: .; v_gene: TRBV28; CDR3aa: CASSQSRGLAGEQFF
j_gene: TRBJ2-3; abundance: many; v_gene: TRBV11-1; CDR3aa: CASSFYKGPDTQYF
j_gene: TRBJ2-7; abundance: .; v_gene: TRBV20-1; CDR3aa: CSARDTASGGGYEQYF
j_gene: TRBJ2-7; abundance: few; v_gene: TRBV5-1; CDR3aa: CASSLGEGRGHEQYF
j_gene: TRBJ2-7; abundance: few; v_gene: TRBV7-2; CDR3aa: CASSFGQPTYEQYF
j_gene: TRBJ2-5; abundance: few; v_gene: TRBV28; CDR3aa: CASISAGGPKTQYF
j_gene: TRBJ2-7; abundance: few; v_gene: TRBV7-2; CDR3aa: CASSLASSGSYEQYF
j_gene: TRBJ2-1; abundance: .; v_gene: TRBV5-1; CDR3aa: CASSLALTGLSVNEQFF
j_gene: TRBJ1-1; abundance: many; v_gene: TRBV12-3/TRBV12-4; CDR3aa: CASSLSGGLGTEAFF
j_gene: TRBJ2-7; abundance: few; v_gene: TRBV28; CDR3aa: CWGGEQYF
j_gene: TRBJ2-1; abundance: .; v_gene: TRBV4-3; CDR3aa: CASSQDYTRSYNEQFF
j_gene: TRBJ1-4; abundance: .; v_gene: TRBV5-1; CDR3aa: CASSLDAGGAEKLFF
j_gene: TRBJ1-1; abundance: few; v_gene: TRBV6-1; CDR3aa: CASSMGQGKTEAFF
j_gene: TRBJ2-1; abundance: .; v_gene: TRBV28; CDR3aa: CASSLYSEQFF
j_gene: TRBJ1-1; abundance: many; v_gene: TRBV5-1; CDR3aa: CASTLDGNTEAFF
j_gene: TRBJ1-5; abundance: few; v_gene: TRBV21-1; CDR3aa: CASSSCERGNQPQHF
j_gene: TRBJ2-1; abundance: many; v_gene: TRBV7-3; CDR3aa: CASSSTESYNEQFF
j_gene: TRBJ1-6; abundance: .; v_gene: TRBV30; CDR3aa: CAWEFGALHF
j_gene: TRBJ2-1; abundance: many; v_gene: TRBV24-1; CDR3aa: CATSDSLRAEYNEQFF
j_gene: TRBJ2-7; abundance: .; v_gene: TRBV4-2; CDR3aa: CASSQSTGQRSYEQYF
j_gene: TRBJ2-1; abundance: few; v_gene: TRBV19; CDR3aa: CASNNPSGEDEQFF
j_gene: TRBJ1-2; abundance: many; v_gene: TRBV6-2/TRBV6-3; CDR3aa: CASTPSGQIYGYTF
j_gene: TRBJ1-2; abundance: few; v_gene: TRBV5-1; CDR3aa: CASSPLDRRYGYTF
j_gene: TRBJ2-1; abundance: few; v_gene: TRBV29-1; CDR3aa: CSVEFEDYNEQFF
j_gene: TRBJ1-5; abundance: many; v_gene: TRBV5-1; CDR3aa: CASSPGTGAHQPQHF
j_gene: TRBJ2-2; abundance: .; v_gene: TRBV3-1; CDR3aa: CASSQTPATSPTTGELFF
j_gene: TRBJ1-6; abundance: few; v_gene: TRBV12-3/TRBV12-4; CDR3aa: CASSRATGTSNSPLHF
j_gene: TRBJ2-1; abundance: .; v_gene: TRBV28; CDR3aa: CASRELSGRNNEQFF
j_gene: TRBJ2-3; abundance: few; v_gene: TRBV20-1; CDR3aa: CSARAPGPDTQYF
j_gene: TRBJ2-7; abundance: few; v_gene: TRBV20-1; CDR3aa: CSAQRESDEQYF
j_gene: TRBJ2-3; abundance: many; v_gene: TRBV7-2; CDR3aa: CASSPIAGEGSTQYF
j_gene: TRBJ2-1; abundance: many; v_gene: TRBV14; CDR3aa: CASSQEWLLGYNEQFF